A single T cell receptor beta chain is shown here with its context. Its antigen is not yet known. No much larger clonotype is one base removed from it; base qualities were not supplied. The collaborating institutions used their own protocols to collect whole blood in K2EDTA tubes. For TCRbeta analysis, collaborators shipped samples in one of three forms: frozen whole blood, isolated PBMCs, or DNA extracted from either of those sample types. Sequences LNHDA (CDR1) and SQIVND (CDR2) are obtained from the germline V gene (reference sequence). The CDR3 sequence holds 15 residues, the cysteine and phenylalanine included. The DNA shown is the 45-base CDR3, in frame from base 1. Between the V and J ends, shortened by 0 bases and 0 bases respectively, the junction contains 6 bases. TCRbeta CDR3 regions were amplified from genomic DNA using the immunoSEQ Assay, a bias-controlled multiplex PCR. The published analysis was carried out like this. The number of nucleated cells in each sample was estimated by amplification of reference gene primers within the assay. Sequence reads were collapsed and filtered to measure the absolute abundance of every unique TCRbeta CDR3 rearrangement. For each sample, productive Simpson clonality was calculated as the square root of Simpson's diversity index across productive rearrangements. The clones in this table, taken by TCRdb from immuneACCESS, are in-frame only. Not every clone is retained; where verified, under half of the shortfall comes from an unresolved V gene, and the cause of the rest is unknown. The V and J calls and clone size come from that table; D and trimming were worked out from the DNA. In all, the sample holds under 70,000 clones, and 70% to 85% of those were seen once. 15% to 20% of the sample is taken by the ten largest.

These data come from a study of blood T cell repertoires in COVID-19 (dated by TCRdb to about 2020). In terms of the full investigation: The collaborator samples originated in the United States, Italy and Spain and spanned the acute and convalescent phases of COVID-19. The prospective study material was composed of cDNA or gDNA derived from T cells, B-cell-depleted T cells, or PBMCs. Deeply sampled blood TCRbeta repertoires from subjects exposed to, actively infected with, or recovered from COVID-19 were included in the dataset. A freely available public database, intended as a resource for researchers studying the immune response to SARS-CoV-2, is where the repertoires were released. The samples were drawn from two sources: the first 160 participants of the ongoing ImmuneRACE study, and over 950 subjects contributed by 6 global collaborators. Sample metadata almost always included a de-identified subject ID, COVID-19 status, age in years and sex. Where available, HLA class I and class II types were taken from metadata supplied by the sample provider and were not determined by assay-based typing.

Results and caveats for the whole study, not just this receptor: The amount of clinical and demographic metadata varied by source and participant and was provided uncurated.

This receptor was identified in a man aged 60 to 69 with acute or convalescent COVID-19. Material for sequencing was peripheral blood. The V and J segments used are TRBV19 and TRBJ2-1; the D segment cannot be called with confidence. The bases read TGTGCCAGTAGTATAGACCCCAGCTCCTACAATGAGCAGTTCTTC. Its translation is CASSIDPSSYNEQFF.